This T cell receptor (beta chain) was obtained from a study of T cells after somatic rescue of genetic block. TCRdb's copy holds only in-frame clones and misses some; the assay was immunoSEQ multiplex PCR. The data hold around 70,000 clones, with less than 95% observed a single time. The specimen was peripheral blood mononuclear cells (PBMCs). The TCR comes from a man in his forties.

CDR3 residues: CASSPEAEGGLYEQYF. The CDR3 DNA is TGCGCCAGCAGCCCGGAAGCGGAGGGGGGCCTCTACGAGCAGTACTTC. V and J are TRBV4-3 and TRBJ2-7; D might be TRBD1 or TRBD2, each matching 6 bases. Germline V gene sequence: CDR1 LGHNA, CDR2 YSLEER. Trimming removed 4 bases at V and 3 bases at J, with 19 bases between. CDR3 size: 16 residues.